This T cell receptor (beta chain) was sequenced for a study of neurological immune-mediated disorders. At least ten counts were recorded for this clonotype. Trimming removed 4 bases from V and 6 bases from J, with 15 bases in between. Germline CDR1 and CDR2: DFQATT and SNEGSKA (reference sequence). There are 13 residues in the CDR3. The sorted libraries took roughly 1 million CD4+ or CD8+ T cells. MiXCR, run by TCRdb on the 5' RACE reads, gives a single entry per CDR3 protein. The sample includes under 45,000 distinct CDR3 sequences, roughly 15% seen only once; the top ten take around 3.3%. This receptor was taken from a woman aged 55-70 years with HTLV-1-associated myelopathy (HAM/TSP). This rearrangement joins TRBV20-1 to TRBJ1-1; the D gene is possibly TRBD1 (5 bases). The sequenced sample was CD4+ T cells from blood. CDR3 amino acids: CSATPPGRAEAFF. CDR3 nucleotides: TGCAGTGCTACCCCTCCGGGCAGGGCTGAAGCTTTCTTT.